This T cell receptor beta chain was captured in a study of T cell responses to AZD1222 COVID-19 vaccine. V lost 0 bases to trimming and J lost 1 base, with 12 bases between them. The V gene's germline CDR1 is MNHEY and CDR2 SVGAGI. This CDR3 comprises 16 residues. Assay used: immunoSEQ multiplex PCR; TCRdb lists only in-frame clones, some missing. The data contain approximately 150,000 clones, roughly 87% of them singletons. This clone appeared once. This receptor was obtained from an adult who received the AZD1222 COVID-19 vaccine. The sample consisted of peripheral blood, taken 28 days after the second AZD1222 dose. The chain combines TRBV6-5 with TRBJ1-2, with D perhaps TRBD1 (6 bases). Written as DNA, the CDR3 is TGTGCCAGCAGTTACTCACAGGGTCGGGGTAACTATGGCTACACCTTC. It encodes CASSYSQGRGNYGYTF.